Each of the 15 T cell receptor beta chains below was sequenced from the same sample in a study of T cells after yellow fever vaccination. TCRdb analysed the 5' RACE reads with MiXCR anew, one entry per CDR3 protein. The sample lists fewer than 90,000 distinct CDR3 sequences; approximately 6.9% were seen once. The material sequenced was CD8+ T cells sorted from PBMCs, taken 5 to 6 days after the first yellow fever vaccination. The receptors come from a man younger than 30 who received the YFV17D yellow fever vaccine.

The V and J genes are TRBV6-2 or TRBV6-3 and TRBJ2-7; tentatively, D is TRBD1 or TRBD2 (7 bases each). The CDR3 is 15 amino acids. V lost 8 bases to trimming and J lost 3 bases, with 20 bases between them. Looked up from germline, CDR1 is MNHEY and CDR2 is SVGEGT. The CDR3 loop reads CASGGDRQTFYEQYV. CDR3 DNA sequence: TGTGCCAGCGGGGGGGACAGACAAACTTTCTACGAGCAGTACGTC.

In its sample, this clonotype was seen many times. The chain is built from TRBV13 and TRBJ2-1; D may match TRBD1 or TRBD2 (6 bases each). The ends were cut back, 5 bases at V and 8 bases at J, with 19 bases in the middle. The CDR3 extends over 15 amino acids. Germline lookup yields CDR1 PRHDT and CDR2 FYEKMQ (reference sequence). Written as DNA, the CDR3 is TGTGCCAGCAGCCCCCCGGGGGCCCTTGTTGATGAGCAGTTCTTC. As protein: CASSPPGALVDEQFF.

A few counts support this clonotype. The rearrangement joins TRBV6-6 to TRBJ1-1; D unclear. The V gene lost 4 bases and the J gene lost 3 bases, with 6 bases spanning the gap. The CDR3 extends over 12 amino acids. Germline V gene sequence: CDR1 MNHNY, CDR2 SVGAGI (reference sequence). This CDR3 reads CASSFGDTEAFF. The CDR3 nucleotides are TGTGCCAGCAGTTTTGGGGACACTGAAGCTTTCTTT.

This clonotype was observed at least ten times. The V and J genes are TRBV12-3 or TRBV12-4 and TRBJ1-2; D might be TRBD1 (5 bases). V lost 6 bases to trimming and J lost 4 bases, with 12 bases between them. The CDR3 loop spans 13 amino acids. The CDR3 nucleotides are TGTGCCAGCAGCCTCGGGGCCAGCTATGGCTACACCTTC. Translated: CASSLGASYGYTF.

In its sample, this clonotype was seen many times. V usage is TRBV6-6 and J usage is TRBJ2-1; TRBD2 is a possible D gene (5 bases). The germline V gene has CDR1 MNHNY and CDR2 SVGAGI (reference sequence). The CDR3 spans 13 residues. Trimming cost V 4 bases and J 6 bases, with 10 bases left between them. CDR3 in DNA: TGTGCCAGCAGTTCCCCGGACTTCAATGAGCAGTTCTTC. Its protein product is CASSSPDFNEQFF.

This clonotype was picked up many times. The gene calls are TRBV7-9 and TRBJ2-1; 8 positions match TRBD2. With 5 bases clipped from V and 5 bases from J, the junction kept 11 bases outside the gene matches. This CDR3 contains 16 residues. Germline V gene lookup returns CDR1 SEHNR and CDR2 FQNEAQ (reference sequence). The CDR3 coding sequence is TGTGCCAGCAGCCCCCGGGGGGGCAGAGTAAACAATGAGCAGTTCTTC. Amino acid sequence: CASSPRGGRVNNEQFF.

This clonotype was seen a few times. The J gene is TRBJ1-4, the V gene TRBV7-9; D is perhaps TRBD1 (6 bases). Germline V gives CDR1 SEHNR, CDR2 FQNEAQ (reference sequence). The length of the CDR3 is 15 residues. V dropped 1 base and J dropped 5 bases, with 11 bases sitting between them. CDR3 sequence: CASSLGGGPNEKLFF. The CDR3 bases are TGTGCCAGCAGCTTAGGAGGGGGGCCCAATGAAAAACTGTTTTTT.

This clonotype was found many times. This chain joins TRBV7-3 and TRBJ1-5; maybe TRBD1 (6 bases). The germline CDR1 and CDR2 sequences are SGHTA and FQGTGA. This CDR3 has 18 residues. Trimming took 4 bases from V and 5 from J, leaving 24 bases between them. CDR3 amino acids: CASSSPGAVEKEYQPQHF. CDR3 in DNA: TGTGCCAGCAGCTCGCCGGGGGCGGTGGAAAAAGAATATCAGCCCCAGCATTTT.

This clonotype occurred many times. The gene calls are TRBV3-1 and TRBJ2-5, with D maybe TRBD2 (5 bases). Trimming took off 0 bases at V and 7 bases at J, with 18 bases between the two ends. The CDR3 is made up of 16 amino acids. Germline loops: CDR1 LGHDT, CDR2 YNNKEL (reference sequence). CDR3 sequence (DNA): TGTGCCAGCAGCCAAGATCGGGAACTAGAGGAATGGACCCAGTACTTC. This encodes CASSQDRELEEWTQYF.

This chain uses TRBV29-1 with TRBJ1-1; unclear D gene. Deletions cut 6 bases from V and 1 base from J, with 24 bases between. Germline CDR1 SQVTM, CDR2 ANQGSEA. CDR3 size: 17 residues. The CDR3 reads CSVHPVTVGLRNTEAFF. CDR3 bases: TGCAGCGTCCACCCCGTGACTGTAGGGCTCCGGAACACTGAAGCTTTCTTT. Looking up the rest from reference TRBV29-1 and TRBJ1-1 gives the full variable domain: SAVISQKPSRDICQRGTSLTIQCQVDSQVTMMFWYRQQPGQSLTLIATANQGSEATYESGFVIDKFPISRPNLTFSTLTVSNMSPEDSSIYLCSVHPVTVGLRNTEAFFGQGTRLTVV.

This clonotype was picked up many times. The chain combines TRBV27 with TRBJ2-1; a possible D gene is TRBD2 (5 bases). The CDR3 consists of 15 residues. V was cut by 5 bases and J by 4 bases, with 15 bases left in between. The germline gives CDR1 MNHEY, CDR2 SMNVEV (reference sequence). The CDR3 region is CASSPRTGVYNEQFF. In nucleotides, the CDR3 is TGTGCCAGCAGTCCTCGGACCGGGGTTTACAATGAGCAGTTCTTC.

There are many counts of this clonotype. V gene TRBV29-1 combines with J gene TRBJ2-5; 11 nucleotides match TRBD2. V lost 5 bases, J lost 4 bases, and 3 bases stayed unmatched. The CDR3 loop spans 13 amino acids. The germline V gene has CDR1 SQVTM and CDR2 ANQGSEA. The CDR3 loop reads CSVNGLAGETQYF. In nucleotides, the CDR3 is TGCAGCGTTAATGGACTAGCGGGAGAGACCCAGTACTTC.

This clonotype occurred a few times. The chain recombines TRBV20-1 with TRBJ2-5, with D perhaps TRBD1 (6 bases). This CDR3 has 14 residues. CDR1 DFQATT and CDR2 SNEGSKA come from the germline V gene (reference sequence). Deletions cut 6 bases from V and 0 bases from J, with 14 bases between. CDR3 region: CSAPGQGYQETQYF. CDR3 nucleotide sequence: TGCAGTGCCCCTGGTCAGGGGTACCAAGAGACCCAGTACTTC.

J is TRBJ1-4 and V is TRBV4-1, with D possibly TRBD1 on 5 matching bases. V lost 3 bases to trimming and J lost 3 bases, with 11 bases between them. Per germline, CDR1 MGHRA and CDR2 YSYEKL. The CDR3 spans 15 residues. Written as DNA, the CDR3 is TGCGCCAGCAGCCAGCAGGGCCTGCCTAATGAAAAACTGTTTTTT. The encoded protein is CASSQQGLPNEKLFF.

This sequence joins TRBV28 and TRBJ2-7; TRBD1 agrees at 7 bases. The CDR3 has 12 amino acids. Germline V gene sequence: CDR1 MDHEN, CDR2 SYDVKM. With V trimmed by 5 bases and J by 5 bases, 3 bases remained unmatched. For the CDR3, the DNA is TGTGCCAGCAGTCCACAGGGGAACGAGCAGTACGTC. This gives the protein CASSPQGNEQYV.